The 27 T cell receptor beta chains below were found in one sample sequenced in a study of graft-versus-host responses after intestinal transplantation. Antigen specificity for these receptors is unknown. The assay was immunoSEQ multiplex PCR, and TCRdb's table has in-frame clones only and misses some. Of 71,000 or so clones listed, 90% are singletons. The source was unstimulated CD8+ T cells sorted from spleen or lymph node cells, collected before intestinal transplant. Source of these receptors: a human donor who received an intestinal transplant.

CDR3: CASSLGSFVEAFF. The CDR3 DNA sequence: TGTGCCAGCAGCTTAGGGAGTTTCGTTGAAGCTTTCTTT. The chain is built from TRBV11-2 and TRBJ1-1; D not certain. The CDR3 consists of 13 residues. The germline V gene has CDR1 SGHAT and CDR2 FQNNGV. Trimming shortened V by 1 base and J by 7 bases, and 10 bases separated the two germline ends. Full variable domain (rest looked up from reference TRBV11-2 and TRBJ1-1): EAGVAQSPRYKIIEKRQSVAFWCNPISGHATLYWYQQILGQGPKLLIQFQNNGVVDDSQLPKDRFSAERLKGVDSTLKIQPAKLEDSAVYLCASSLGSFVEAFFGQGTRLTVV.

The genes are TRBV27 and TRBJ2-5; 7 bases are a match to TRBD2. Losses at the gene ends were 3 bases for V and 3 bases for J; bases not matched to a gene: 7. The germline gives CDR1 MNHEY, CDR2 SMNVEV (reference sequence). The CDR3 totals 15 residues. DNA for the CDR3: TGTGCCAGCAGTTTTGACAGTGCGGGGGAAGAGACCCAGTACTTC. Translating it yields CASSFDSAGEETQYF.

Only one count was recorded for this clone. The V gene is TRBV19, the J gene TRBJ1-2; 10 bases map to TRBD1. Trimming cost V 3 bases and J 8 bases; bases outside gene matches: 12. Germline loops: CDR1 LNHDA, CDR2 SQIVND (reference sequence). This CDR3 region has 16 residues. This chain's CDR3 is CASSMRSGQGFGGYTF. CDR3 in DNA: TGTGCCAGTAGTATGCGTTCGGGACAGGGGTTTGGGGGCTACACCTTC. Using reference TRBV19 and TRBJ1-2 for the parts outside the CDR3, the full variable domain is DGGITQSPKYLFRKEGQNVTLSCEQNLNHDAMYWYRQDPGQGLRLIYYSQIVNDFQKGDIAEGYSVSREKKESFPLTVTSAQKNPTAFYLCASSMRSGQGFGGYTFGSGTRLTVV.

V and J are TRBV5-8 and TRBJ1-4, with D tentatively TRBD1 (6 bases). The V end lost 2 bases, the J end lost 3 bases, and 11 bases lay between the germline ends. Per the germline V gene, CDR1 is SGHTS and CDR2 is YDEGEE. The CDR3 runs 15 residues. Here the CDR3 reads CASSLWGGSNEKLFF. The CDR3 DNA sequence: TGTGCCAGCAGCTTATGGGGGGGCTCTAATGAAAAACTGTTTTTT.

CDR3 loop: CASSDTETGGMDIQYF. In DNA form, the CDR3 reads TGTGCCAGCAGCGATACCGAAACAGGGGGCATGGACATTCAGTACTTC. The chain has TRBV7-6 and TRBJ2-4; 9 positions match TRBD1. V lost 5 bases, J lost 8 bases, and 13 bases stayed unmatched. In germline, CDR1 is SGHVS, CDR2 FNYEAQ. The CDR3 is 16 amino acids.

The genes are TRBV7-9 and TRBJ2-5, with unresolved D. The CDR3 is 14 residues long. The germline gives CDR1 SEHNR, CDR2 FQNEAQ (reference sequence). V lost 1 base and J lost 1, with 7 bases in between. The CDR3 loop reads CASSLVQVQETQYF. Here the CDR3 DNA reads TGTGCCAGCAGCTTAGTGCAGGTCCAAGAGACCCAGTACTTC.

The chain recombines TRBV5-8 with TRBJ2-2, with 7 bases lining up with TRBD1. The germline gives CDR1 SGHTS, CDR2 YDEGEE. Germline trimming cut 9 bases from V and 0 bases from J; bases unmatched to any gene: 5. There are 14 residues in the CDR3. The CDR3 DNA reads TGTGCCACCTCACAGGGGACGAACACCGGGGAGCTGTTTTTT. This translates into CATSQGTNTGELFF.

V usage is TRBV7-9 and J usage is TRBJ2-3; 7 bases match TRBD2. CDR1 SEHNR and CDR2 FQNEAQ come from the germline V gene (reference sequence). Trimming cost V 4 bases and J 0 bases; bases outside gene matches: 7. The CDR3 loop spans 16 amino acids. CDR3 nucleotide sequence: TGTGCCAGCAGCTCCCCTCGGCGGGAGAGCACAGATACGCAGTATTTT. It encodes CASSSPRRESTDTQYF.

This clone was picked up a small number of times. The rearrangement joins TRBV27 to TRBJ2-7; tentatively, D is TRBD2 (5 bases). Per the germline V gene, CDR1 is MNHEY and CDR2 is SMNVEV (reference sequence). Trimming removed 4 bases at V and 2 bases at J, with 21 bases between. This CDR3 is 17 amino acids long. CDR3 loop: CASSSGIYEDRTYEQYF. DNA for the CDR3: TGTGCCAGCAGTTCCGGGATTTATGAGGATAGGACCTACGAGCAGTACTTC.

This clone was recorded a few times. This chain connects TRBV13 to TRBJ2-1; D is undetermined. Germline V gene sequence: CDR1 PRHDT, CDR2 FYEKMQ (reference sequence). This CDR3 spans 13 amino acids. The V end lost 5 bases, the J end lost 0 bases, and 5 bases lay between the germline ends. CDR3 region: CASSKSSYNEQFF. Here the CDR3 DNA reads TGTGCCAGCAGCAAGAGCTCCTACAATGAGCAGTTCTTC.

The chain employs TRBV9 and TRBJ2-5, with 11 nucleotides matching TRBD2. The V gene's germline CDR1 is SGDLS and CDR2 YYNGEE. V was pared by 3 bases and J by 1 base, with 8 bases of the junction left unmatched. The CDR3 spans 17 residues. For the CDR3, the DNA is TGTGCCAGCAGCGCCTTAGAGACTAGCGGGGCCCAAGAGACCCAGTACTTC. This codes for CASSALETSGAQETQYF.

The V call is TRBV5-6, the J call TRBJ2-3; D perhaps matches TRBD2 (7 bases). Germline assignment: CDR1 SGHDT and CDR2 YYEEEE. V gave up 0 bases and J gave up 6 bases, with 17 bases separating them. The CDR3 spans 16 residues. In nucleotides, the CDR3 is TGTGCCAGCAGCTTGGGTGTGGGGGGGGCTGGTGATACGCAGTATTTT. Its protein product is CASSLGVGGAGDTQYF.

V usage is TRBV10-3 and J usage is TRBJ2-2, with TRBD1 as a possible D gene (6 bases). V was pared by 4 bases and J by 3 bases, with 12 bases between. The CDR3 has 15 residues. Germline-derived CDR1 and CDR2 are ENHRY and SYGVKD. CDR3 protein: CAISARTADTGELFF. The CDR3 nucleotides read TGTGCCATCAGTGCCCGGACAGCTGACACCGGGGAGCTGTTTTTT.

DNA for the CDR3: TGTGCCAGCAGCGTAGCGGACGGACTGAATGAAAAACTGTTTTTT. Protein sequence: CASSVADGLNEKLFF. The chain employs TRBV9 and TRBJ1-4; unclear D gene. The CDR3 length is 15 residues. The germline V gene has CDR1 SGDLS and CDR2 YYNGEE. Trimming pared 0 bases from V and 5 bases from J, leaving 11 bases between.

The gene calls are TRBV5-4 and TRBJ2-6; D perhaps matches TRBD1 (6 bases). The CDR3 consists of 16 residues. The ends were cut back, 1 base at V and 0 bases at J, with 8 bases in the middle. Germline V gene data show CDR1 as SGHNT and CDR2 as YYREEE (reference sequence). CDR3 DNA sequence: TGTGCCAGCAGCTTGATAGGGGGCTCTGGGGCCAACGTCCTGACTTTC. Translation: CASSLIGGSGANVLTF.

The V and J genes are TRBV4-1 and TRBJ2-7, with no clear D. Trimming took 3 bases from V and 2 from J, leaving 11 bases between them. The length of the CDR3 is 14 residues. Germline assignment: CDR1 MGHRA and CDR2 YSYEKL. DNA of the CDR3: TGCGCCAGCAGCCATCCAGGAAAACCCTACGAGCAGTACTTC. It specifies CASSHPGKPYEQYF.

The chain recombines TRBV5-6 with TRBJ2-3; 10 bases align to TRBD1. The V segment lost 5 bases and the J segment 3 bases; nucleotides outside the gene matches: 9. The germline V gene has CDR1 SGHDT and CDR2 YYEEEE. The CDR3 has 16 amino acids. CDR3 loop: CASSSATGGATDTQYF. The CDR3 DNA follows: TGTGCCAGCAGTTCCGCGACAGGGGGCGCAACAGATACGCAGTATTTT.

The chain recombines TRBV12-5 with TRBJ2-7; TRBD1 is a possible D gene (6 bases). Between the trimmed V and J ends, which lost 2 bases and 3 bases, there was a span of 14 bases. The germline V gene encodes CDR1 LGHNT and CDR2 FRNRAP. There are 15 residues in the CDR3. The chain's CDR3 is CASGLFPLQGYEQYF. The CDR3 bases are TGTGCTAGTGGTTTGTTCCCCCTACAGGGCTACGAGCAGTACTTC.

This sequence joins TRBV6-5 and TRBJ1-4, with D maybe TRBD1 (5 bases). The V and J ends lost 0 bases and 8 bases respectively, with 16 bases between them. Germline values: CDR1 MNHEY, CDR2 SVGAGI. The CDR3 extends over 16 amino acids. The CDR3 DNA is TGTGCCAGCAGTTACTCAAACGCAAGGAGGGGCGAAAAACTGTTTTTT. As protein: CASSYSNARRGEKLFF.

The chain has TRBV6-5 and TRBJ2-7; 10 positions match TRBD1. The CDR3 length is 14 residues. Germline V gives CDR1 MNHEY, CDR2 SVGAGI. V lost 6 bases and J lost 2; bases outside the gene matches: 4. The chain's CDR3 is CASRLGQGAYEQYF. The DNA for the CDR3 is TGTGCCAGCAGACTTGGACAGGGGGCCTACGAGCAGTACTTC.

The chain combines TRBV4-2 with TRBJ2-1, with D possibly matching TRBD1 (5 bases). This CDR3 has 12 residues. V lost 5 bases, J lost 9 bases, and 11 bases lay in between. Germline CDR1 and CDR2: LGHNA and YNFKEQ. CDR3 in amino acids: CASSEGASEQFF. CDR3 DNA: TGTGCCAGCAGCGAAGGGGCGAGTGAGCAGTTCTTC.

The V gene is TRBV9, the J gene TRBJ1-1; tentatively, D is TRBD1 (5 bases). Germline V gene lookup returns CDR1 SGDLS and CDR2 YYNGEE. The CDR3 runs 14 residues. V lost 4 bases to trimming and J lost 5 bases, with 15 bases between them. Here the CDR3 reads CASSPRERGTEAFF. The CDR3 coding sequence is TGTGCCAGCAGCCCCCGGGAGAGGGGAACTGAAGCTTTCTTT. Variable domain in full (rest from reference TRBV9 and TRBJ1-1): DSGVTQTPKHLITATGQRVTLRCSPRSGDLSVYWYQQSLDQGLQFLIQYYNGEERAKGNILERFSAQQFPDLHSELNLSSLELGDSALYFCASSPRERGTEAFFGQGTRLTVV.

The V gene is TRBV15, the J gene TRBJ1-2; tentatively, D is TRBD1 (6 bases). The CDR3 contains 14 residues. V lost 5 bases and J lost 3, with 13 bases in between. The V gene's germline CDR1 is LNHNV and CDR2 YYDKDF (reference sequence). CDR3 in DNA: TGTGCCACCAGCTCGCGGGGGCCTTACTATGGCTACACCTTC. The encoded protein is CATSSRGPYYGYTF.

The rearrangement uses TRBV21-1 and TRBJ2-7; the DNA was not compared with TRBD2, the D call given in the table. TRBV21-1 is designated a pseudogene. The CDR3 contains 12 residues. CDR3 DNA: TGTGCCAGCAGCACCCACGGCTACGAGCAGTACTTC. Protein: CASSTHGYEQYF.

This clone was observed once. V gene TRBV4-1 combines with J gene TRBJ2-7; 12 bases are shared with TRBD1. The V gene's germline CDR1 is MGHRA and CDR2 YSYEKL. V was pared by 1 base and J by 5 bases, with 18 bases of the junction left unmatched. The CDR3 totals 20 residues. CDR3 sequence reads: CASSQGFGGQGAVYSHEQYF. The CDR3 nucleotides read TGCGCCAGCAGCCAAGGCTTTGGGGGACAGGGGGCCGTTTATTCCCACGAGCAGTACTTC.

The CDR3 protein is CASSLVQAAGANVLTF. CDR3 DNA: TGCGCCAGCAGCTTGGTACAGGCTGCTGGGGCCAACGTCCTGACTTTC. This rearrangement joins TRBV5-1 to TRBJ2-6, with D maybe TRBD1 (5 bases). V was clipped by 0 bases and J by 2 bases, with 9 bases between them. This CDR3 has 16 amino acids. Germline CDR1 and CDR2: SGHRS and YFSETQ. The full variable domain, its missing parts supplied by reference TRBV5-1 and TRBJ2-6, is KAGVTQTPRYLIKTRGQQVTLSCSPISGHRSVSWYQQTPGQGLQFLFEYFSETQRNKGNFPGRFSGRQFSNSRSEMNVSTLELGDSALYLCASSLVQAAGANVLTFGAGSRLTVL.

J is TRBJ1-5 and V is TRBV4-1; D is uncertain. The V and J ends lost 0 bases and 6 bases respectively, with 12 bases between them. Germline CDR1 reads MGHRA; CDR2 reads YSYEKL. This CDR3 comprises 15 residues. DNA of the CDR3: TGCGCCAGCAGCCAAGATAACGGGAGGACTCAGCCCCAGCATTTT. This gives the protein CASSQDNGRTQPQHF.